Below are 13 T cell receptor beta chains sequenced from a single sample in a study of T cell repertoires in cytomegalovirus infection. TCRdb re-derived calls from the reads in MiXCR, one entry per CDR3 protein. Counted here are about 700,000 distinct CDR3 sequences, around 30% occurring once; the ten biggest clones make up 18%. Their specific antigens are unknown. Sequenced material: cultured PBMCs, taken from culture after CMV antigen stimulation. The receptors stem from a human donor in good health (CMV status not recorded). Some clones in this sample may be carry-over from other donors' samples.

The chain recombines TRBV7-9 with TRBJ2-2; the D is unclear. The CDR3 runs 13 residues. Deletions cut 6 bases from V and 3 bases from J, with 8 bases between. Germline V lookup: CDR1 SEHNR, CDR2 FQNEAQ (reference sequence). CDR3 residues: CASSKAYTGELFF. The CDR3 DNA reads TGTGCCAGCAGTAAAGCTTACACCGGGGAGCTGTTTTTT.

Only a few counts were recorded for this clonotype. A read error is possible here, since a much larger clone lies one base away. The genes are TRBV11-2 and TRBJ1-5; no clear D. The CDR3 is 13 residues long. Trimming took 3 bases from V and 0 from J, leaving 3 bases between them. Germline V gene data show CDR1 as SGHAT and CDR2 as FQNNGV. CDR3 nucleotides: TGTGCCAGCAGCTTTCATAGCAATCAGCCCCAGCATTTT. Translated: CASSFHSNQPQHF.

In this sample, this clonotype turned up many times. The chain uses TRBV7-2 and TRBJ2-7; 8 bases agree with TRBD1. The germline V gene encodes CDR1 SGHTA and CDR2 FQGNSA. Germline trimming cut 7 bases from V and 7 bases from J; bases unmatched to any gene: 12. The CDR3 is made up of 14 amino acids. The CDR3 DNA is TGTGCCAGCACCCCGGACAGGGAGAATCGGGAGCAGTACTTC. Its protein is CASTPDRENREQYF.

The table lists this clonotype with a few counts. The chain recombines TRBV7-9 with TRBJ1-4; D is perhaps TRBD1 (6 bases). The CDR3 extends over 16 amino acids. Germline CDR1 is SEHNR and CDR2 is FQNEAQ (reference sequence). V lost 5 bases to trimming and J lost 3 bases, with 16 bases between them. In DNA, the CDR3 is TGTGCCAGCAGCCCCCGCCCGGCAGGGGCTAATGAAAAACTGTTTTTT. It specifies CASSPRPAGANEKLFF.

The chain recombines TRBV28 with TRBJ2-5; D is perhaps TRBD1 or TRBD2 (5 bases each). In germline, CDR1 is MDHEN, CDR2 SYDVKM. This CDR3 is 14 amino acids long. V was trimmed by 2 bases and J by 5 bases, leaving 12 bases between them. The CDR3 DNA follows: TGTGCCAGCAGTTTAAAAGGGACCGAGGAGACCCAGTACTTC. Amino acid sequence: CASSLKGTEETQYF. The full variable domain, completed using reference TRBV28 and TRBJ2-5, is DVKVTQSSRYLVKRTGEKVFLECVQDMDHENMFWYRQDPGLGLRLIYFSYDVKMKEKGDIPEGYSVSREKKERFSLILESASTNQTSMYLCASSLKGTEETQYFGPGTRLLVL.

This clonotype was seen a few times. This sequence joins TRBV7-2 and TRBJ1-6, with TRBD1 identical over 8 bases. This CDR3 is 14 amino acids long. Germline V gene data show CDR1 as SGHTA and CDR2 as FQGNSA. J lost 10 bases, V lost 4 bases, and 6 bases had no gene match. The CDR3 loop reads CASSYTGGESPLHF. In DNA form, the CDR3 reads TGTGCCAGCAGCTACACAGGGGGTGAGTCACCCCTCCACTTT. The full variable domain, completed using reference TRBV7-2 and TRBJ1-6, is GAGVSQSPSNKVTEKGKDVELRCDPISGHTALYWYRQSLGQGLEFLIYFQGNSAPDKSGLPSDRFSAERTGGSVSTLTIQRTQQEDSAVYLCASSYTGGESPLHFGNGTRLTVT.

The chain links TRBV10-3 to TRBJ2-1, with TRBD2 matching 8 bases. Per the germline V gene, CDR1 is ENHRY and CDR2 is SYGVKD. The CDR3 length is 14 residues. V dropped 0 bases and J dropped 7; count of bases not matched to a gene: 2. Here the CDR3 reads CAISESGLVNEQFF. The CDR3 DNA is TGTGCCATCAGTGAGTCGGGACTAGTAAATGAGCAGTTCTTC.

CDR3 DNA: TGTGCCAGCAGTTTAGATGACAACACAGATACGCAGTATTTT. Translation: CASSLDDNTDTQYF. The chain links TRBV6-5 to TRBJ2-3; no reliable D call. This CDR3 contains 14 residues. The germline gives CDR1 MNHEY, CDR2 SVGAGI. With 4 bases removed from V and 2 bases from J, the gap between germline ends came to 10 bases.

This clonotype has just a few counts. The rearrangement links TRBV7-9 to TRBJ2-5; the D gene could be TRBD1 or TRBD2 (5 bases each). This CDR3 contains 15 residues. V lost 5 bases, J lost 1 base, and 14 bases lay in between. Per germline, CDR1 SEHNR and CDR2 FQNEAQ (reference sequence). The CDR3 nucleotides read TGTGCCAGCAGCCACCCGGGGACCGTCCAAGAGACCCAGTACTTC. Translated: CASSHPGTVQETQYF.

V usage is TRBV20-1 and J usage is TRBJ2-7; 7 bases are a match to TRBD2. Germline V gives CDR1 DFQATT, CDR2 SNEGSKA (reference sequence). CDR3 length equals 12 residues. The trim removed 5 bases at V and 0 bases at J, leaving 1 base unmatched. The CDR3 here is CSARTSSYEQYF. The CDR3 coding sequence is TGCAGTGCTCGGACTAGCTCCTACGAGCAGTACTTC.

This rearrangement joins TRBV12-3 or TRBV12-4 to TRBJ2-7; D gene uncertain. This CDR3 has 12 residues. The V end was cut by 8 bases, the J end by 0 bases, with 8 bases between. The CDR3 nucleotides read TGTGCCAGCGGCGACTCCTCCTACGAGCAGTACTTC. It yields the protein CASGDSSYEQYF.

There are many counts of this clonotype. The CDR3 nucleotides are TGTGCCAGCAGCTCCACCCGGGCAGATACGCAGTATTTT. Its translation: CASSSTRADTQYF. The chain is built from TRBV7-2 and TRBJ2-3; D not resolved. V was shortened by 4 bases and J by 4 bases, with 9 bases between the two germline ends. CDR3 size: 13 residues. Germline lookup yields CDR1 SGHTA and CDR2 FQGNSA.

The J gene is TRBJ2-5, the V gene TRBV7-2; 9 bases agree with TRBD2. V shed 2 bases, J shed 0 bases, and the junction held 1 base outside the gene matches. The CDR3 is 15 amino acids. Germline lookup yields CDR1 SGHTA and CDR2 FQGNSA. CDR3 sequence (DNA): TGTGCCAGCAGCTTAACTAGCGGGTACCAAGAGACCCAGTACTTC. Encoded protein: CASSLTSGYQETQYF.